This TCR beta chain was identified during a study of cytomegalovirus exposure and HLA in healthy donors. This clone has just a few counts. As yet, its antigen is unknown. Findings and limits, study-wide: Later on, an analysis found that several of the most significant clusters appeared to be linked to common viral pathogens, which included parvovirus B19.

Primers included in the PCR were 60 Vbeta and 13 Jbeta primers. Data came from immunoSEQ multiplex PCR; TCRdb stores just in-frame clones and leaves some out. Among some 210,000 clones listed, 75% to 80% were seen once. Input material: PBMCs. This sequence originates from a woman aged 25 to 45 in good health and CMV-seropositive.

In nucleotides, the CDR3 is TGTGCCAGCAGTTACTCAAGACAGGGGTATCAGCCCCAGCATTTT. Amino acid sequence: CASSYSRQGYQPQHF. The chain combines TRBV6-6 with TRBJ1-5; 8 bases line up with TRBD1. The CDR3 covers 15 residues. Germline CDR1 MNHNY, CDR2 SVGAGI (reference sequence). J gave up 5 bases and V 0 bases, and 3 bases lay outside the gene matches.